The 9 T cell receptor beta chains below all came from one sample that was sequenced in a study of beta chain features in type 1 diabetes. TCRB transcripts that were expressed got sequenced, as all of the isolated RNA had been reverse transcribed. Produced via immunoSEQ multiplex PCR; TCRdb's table is partial and in-frame only. The repertoire holds more than 250,000 clones, with approximately 20% as singletons. Their recognized antigens are unknown. General study results and limits: Significant though moderate, a shortening of TCRB CDR3s appeared in all four CD4+ subsets of Type 1 diabetes patients.

The sequenced material came from naive CD4+ T cells from blood. Receptor source: a woman between 40 and 55 years old with type 1 diabetes.

This chain joins TRBV12-5 and TRBJ2-1, with a tentative D call TRBD2 (5 bases). Trimming cost V 3 bases and J 2 bases, with 11 bases left between them. The CDR3 is made up of 15 amino acids. From germline, CDR1 is LGHNT and CDR2 FRNRAP. In nucleotides, the CDR3 is TGTGCTAGTGGTTTTGACGGGGAAACCTACAATGAGCAGTTCTTC. It codes for CASGFDGETYNEQFF.

Note on this clone: Other nucleotide sequences from this sample produce the same CDR3. The chain joins TRBV5-1 to TRBJ1-2, with 8 bases lining up with TRBD1. CDR3 length equals 12 residues. Trimming took 0 bases from V and 8 from J; bases not matched to a gene: 0. Germline CDR1 SGHRS, CDR2 YFSETQ. The DNA of the CDR3 is TGCGCCAGCAGCTTGGACAGGGGGGGCTACACCTTC. This codes for CASSLDRGGYTF.

The sample holds a few counts of this clone. The chain uses TRBV7-3 and TRBJ2-3; D may be TRBD2 (5 bases). Germline V CDR1 and CDR2: SGHTA, FQGTGA. The CDR3 extends over 15 amino acids. Deletions cut 0 bases from V and 1 base from J, with 8 bases between. CDR3 bases: TGTGCCAGCAGCTTAACCGGGATGGGCACAGATACGCAGTATTTT. It encodes CASSLTGMGTDTQYF.

The chain couples TRBV7-2 to TRBJ1-2; D uncertain. V shed 6 bases and J shed 0 bases, with 5 bases lying between them. There are 12 residues in the CDR3. Germline V CDR1 and CDR2: SGHTA, FQGNSA. In nucleotides, the CDR3 is TGTGCCAGCAGACAATCTAACTATGGCTACACCTTC. Translating gives CASRQSNYGYTF.

The genes are TRBV18 and TRBJ2-7; no clear D. Per germline, CDR1 KGHSH and CDR2 LQKENI. The CDR3 covers 11 residues. V lost 3 bases, J lost 3 bases, and 3 bases lay in between. The CDR3, as DNA: TGTGCCAGCTCACCCGGCTACGAGCAGTACTTC. It yields the protein CASSPGYEQYF.

The V and J genes are TRBV7-2 and TRBJ2-1; D is unresolved. The CDR3 loop spans 11 amino acids. V lost 5 bases and J 5 bases, leaving 4 bases between the germline ends. Germline CDR1 is SGHTA and CDR2 is FQGNSA. CDR3 residues: CASSPHNEQFF. Written as DNA, the CDR3 is TGTGCCAGCAGCCCTCACAATGAGCAGTTCTTC.

To note about this clone: One end of the junction is discordant with germline, which a read error may explain. The chain recombines TRBV7-9 with TRBJ2-5, with 7 bases identical to TRBD1. This CDR3 has 14 residues. Looked up from germline, CDR1 is SEHNR and CDR2 is FQNEAQ (reference sequence). DNA of the CDR3: TGTGCCACCAGCCCATGGACAGGAGGAGAGACCCAGTACTTC. It codes for CATSPWTGGETQYF.

Only a few counts were recorded for this clone. The chain carries TRBV18 and TRBJ1-1, with a tentative D call TRBD1 (5 bases). V was clipped by 8 bases and J by 0 bases, with 7 bases between them. The CDR3 length is 12 residues. CDR1 KGHSH and CDR2 LQKENI come from the germline V gene. CDR3 residues: CASTTVNTEAFF. The DNA for the CDR3 is TGTGCCAGCACGACAGTGAACACTGAAGCTTTCTTT.

The V and J genes are TRBV10-3 and TRBJ1-1, with a weak D call TRBD1 (5 bases). CDR1 ENHRY and CDR2 SYGVKD come from the germline V gene. Trimming shortened V by 4 bases and J by 0 bases, and 9 bases separated the two germline ends. The CDR3 spans 14 residues. CDR3 loop: CAISGGTLNTEAFF. The CDR3 DNA sequence: TGTGCCATCAGTGGGGGCACTTTGAACACTGAAGCTTTCTTT.